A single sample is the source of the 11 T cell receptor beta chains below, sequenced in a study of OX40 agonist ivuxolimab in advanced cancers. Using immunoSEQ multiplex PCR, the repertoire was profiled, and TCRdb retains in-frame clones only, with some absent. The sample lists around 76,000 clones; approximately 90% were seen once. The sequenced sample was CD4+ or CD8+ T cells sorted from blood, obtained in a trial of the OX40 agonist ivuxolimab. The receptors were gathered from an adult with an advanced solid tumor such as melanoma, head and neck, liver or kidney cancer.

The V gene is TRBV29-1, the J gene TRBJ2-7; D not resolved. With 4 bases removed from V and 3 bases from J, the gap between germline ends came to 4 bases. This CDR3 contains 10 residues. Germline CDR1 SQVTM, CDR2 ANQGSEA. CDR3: CSVVFYEQYF. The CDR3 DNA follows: TGCAGCGTTGTGTTCTACGAGCAGTACTTC.

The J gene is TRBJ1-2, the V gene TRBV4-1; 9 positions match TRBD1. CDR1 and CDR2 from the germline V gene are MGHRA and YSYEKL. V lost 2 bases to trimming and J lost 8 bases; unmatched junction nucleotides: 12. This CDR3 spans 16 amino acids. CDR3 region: CASSQLPGQGLWGYTF. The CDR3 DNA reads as TGCGCCAGCAGCCAACTTCCAGGACAGGGGCTATGGGGCTACACCTTC.

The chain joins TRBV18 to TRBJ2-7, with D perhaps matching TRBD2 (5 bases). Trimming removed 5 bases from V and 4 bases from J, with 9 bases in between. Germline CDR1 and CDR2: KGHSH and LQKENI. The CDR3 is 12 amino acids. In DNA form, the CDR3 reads TGTGCCAGCTCATTCCGAGGGTACGAGCAGTACTTC. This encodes CASSFRGYEQYF.

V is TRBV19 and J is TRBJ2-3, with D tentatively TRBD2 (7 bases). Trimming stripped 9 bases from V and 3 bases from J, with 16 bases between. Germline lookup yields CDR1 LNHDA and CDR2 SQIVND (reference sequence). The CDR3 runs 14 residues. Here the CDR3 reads CASKRGGRTDTQYF. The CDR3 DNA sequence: TGTGCCAGCAAAAGGGGGGGTCGGACAGATACGCAGTATTTT. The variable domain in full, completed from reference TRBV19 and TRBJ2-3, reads DGGITQSPKYLFRKEGQNVTLSCEQNLNHDAMYWYRQDPGQGLRLIYYSQIVNDFQKGDIAEGYSVSREKKESFPLTVTSAQKNPTAFYLCASKRGGRTDTQYFGPGTRLTVL.

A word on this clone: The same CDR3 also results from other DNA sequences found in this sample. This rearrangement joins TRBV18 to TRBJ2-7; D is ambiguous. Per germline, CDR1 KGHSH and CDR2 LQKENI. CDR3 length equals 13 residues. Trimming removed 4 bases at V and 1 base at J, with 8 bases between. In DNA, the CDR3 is TGTGCCAGCTCACTAGCTTCTTCCTACGAGCAGTACTTC. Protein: CASSLASSYEQYF.

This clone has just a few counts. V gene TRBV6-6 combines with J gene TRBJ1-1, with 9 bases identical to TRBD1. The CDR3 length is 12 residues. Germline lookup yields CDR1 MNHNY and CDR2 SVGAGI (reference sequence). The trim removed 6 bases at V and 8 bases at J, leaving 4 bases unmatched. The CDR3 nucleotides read TGTGCCAGCAGCGGACAGGGGCTAGAAGCTTTCTTT. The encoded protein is CASSGQGLEAFF.

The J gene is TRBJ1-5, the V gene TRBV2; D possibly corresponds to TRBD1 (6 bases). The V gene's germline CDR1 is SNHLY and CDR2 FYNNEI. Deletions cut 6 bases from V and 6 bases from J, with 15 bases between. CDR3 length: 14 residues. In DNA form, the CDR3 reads TGTGCCAGCAGCCGTCTTGGGGGCGGTCAGCCCCAGCATTTT. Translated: CASSRLGGGQPQHF.

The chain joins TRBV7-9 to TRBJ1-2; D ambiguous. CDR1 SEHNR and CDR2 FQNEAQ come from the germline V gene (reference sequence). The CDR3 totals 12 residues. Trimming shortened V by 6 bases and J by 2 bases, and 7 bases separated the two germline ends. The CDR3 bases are TGTGCCAGCAGTCATACAAACTATGGCTACACCTTC. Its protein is CASSHTNYGYTF.

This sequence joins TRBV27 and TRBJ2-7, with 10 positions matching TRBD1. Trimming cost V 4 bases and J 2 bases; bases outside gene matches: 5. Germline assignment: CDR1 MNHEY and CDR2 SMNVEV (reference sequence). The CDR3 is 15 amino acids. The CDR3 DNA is TGTGCCAGCAGTTATAAGGGACAGGGGACCTACGAGCAGTACTTC. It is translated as CASSYKGQGTYEQYF.

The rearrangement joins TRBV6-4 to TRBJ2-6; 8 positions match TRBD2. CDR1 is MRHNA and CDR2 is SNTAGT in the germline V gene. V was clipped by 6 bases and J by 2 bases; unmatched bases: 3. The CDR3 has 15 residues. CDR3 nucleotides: TGTGCCAGCAGCCGGGAGGGTCCTGGGGCCAACGTCCTGACTTTC. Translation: CASSREGPGANVLTF.

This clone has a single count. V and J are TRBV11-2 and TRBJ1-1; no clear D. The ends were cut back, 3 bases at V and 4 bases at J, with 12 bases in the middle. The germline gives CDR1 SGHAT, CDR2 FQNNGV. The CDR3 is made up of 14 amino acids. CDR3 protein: CASSFQVALTEAFF. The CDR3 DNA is TGTGCCAGCAGCTTTCAGGTAGCCCTCACTGAAGCTTTCTTT. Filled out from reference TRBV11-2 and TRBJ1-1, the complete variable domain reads EAGVAQSPRYKIIEKRQSVAFWCNPISGHATLYWYQQILGQGPKLLIQFQNNGVVDDSQLPKDRFSAERLKGVDSTLKIQPAKLEDSAVYLCASSFQVALTEAFFGQGTRLTVV.